This T cell receptor (beta chain) comes out of a study of T-cell reconstitution after alpha-beta-depleted transplantation in children. This clonotype was picked up many times. Library preparation (for TCRbeta) was performed with unique molecular identifiers. MiXCR, applied by TCRdb to the PCR reads, yields one record per CDR3 protein. This table holds about 400,000 distinct CDR3 sequences, about 20% found once. The ends were cut back, 0 bases at V and 4 bases at J, with 7 bases in the middle. This CDR3 has 13 amino acids. Germline values: CDR1 DFQATT, CDR2 SNEGSKA (reference sequence). The chain joins TRBV20-1 to TRBJ2-1; D remains unclear. The source was PBMCs from the stem cell graft donor, collected from the stem cell graft. The clonotype originates from a human donor who donated a stem cell graft to a child with acute myeloid leukemia. The CDR3 DNA sequence: TGCAGTGCTAGAGACACCTTATACAATGAGCAGTTCTTC. This translates into CSARDTLYNEQFF.